This T cell receptor beta chain was retrieved from a study of graft-versus-host responses after intestinal transplantation. Profiling relied on immunoSEQ multiplex PCR, and the TCRdb table lists in-frame clones only, not all of them. The table lists about 39,000 clones, 93% of them singletons, with less than 25% in the top ten. There are 19 residues in the CDR3. Germline V gives CDR1 MDHEN, CDR2 SYDVKM. Points on this clone: The antigen is unknown. The junction departs from the called germline gene at one end, perhaps through a read error.

The TCR comes from a human donor who was the organ donor for an intestinal transplant. The chain has TRBV28 and TRBJ2-1, with 9 bases identical to TRBD1. The starting material was unstimulated CD8+ T cells sorted from spleen or lymph node cells, obtained before transplant. The CDR3 nucleotides are TGTGCCAGCAGTTTTCGGGACAGGGCCCTCATTTGGCCCTACAATGGGCAGTTCTTC. Residues: CASSFRDRALIWPYNGQFF.